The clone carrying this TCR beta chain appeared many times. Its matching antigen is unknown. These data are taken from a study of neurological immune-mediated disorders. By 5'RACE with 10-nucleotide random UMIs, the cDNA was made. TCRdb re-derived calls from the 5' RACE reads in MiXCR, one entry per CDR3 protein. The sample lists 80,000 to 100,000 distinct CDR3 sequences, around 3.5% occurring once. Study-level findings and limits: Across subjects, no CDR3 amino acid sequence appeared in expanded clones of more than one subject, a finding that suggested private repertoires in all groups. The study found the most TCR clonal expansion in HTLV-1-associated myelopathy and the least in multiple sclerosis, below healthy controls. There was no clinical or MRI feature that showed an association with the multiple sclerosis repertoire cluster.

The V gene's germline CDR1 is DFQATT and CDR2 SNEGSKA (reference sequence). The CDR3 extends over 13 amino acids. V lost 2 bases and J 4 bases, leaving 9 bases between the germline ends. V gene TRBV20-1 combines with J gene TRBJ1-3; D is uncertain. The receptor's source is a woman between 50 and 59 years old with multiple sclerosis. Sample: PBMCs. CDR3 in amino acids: CSARSRQGNTIYF. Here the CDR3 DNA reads TGCAGTGCTAGAAGCAGGCAGGGAAACACCATATATTTT.